Listed here is a single T cell receptor beta chain. Deletions cut 3 bases from V and 1 base from J, with 9 bases between. This CDR3 has 14 amino acids. From germline, CDR1 is SGHDN and CDR2 FVKESK. This specimen belongs to a study of T cells after somatic rescue of genetic block. The protocol was immunoSEQ multiplex PCR, while the TCRdb copy is restricted to in-frame clones and leaves out a portion. The sample consists of 70,000 or so clones, roughly 92% of them appearing once. The rearrangement uses TRBV14 and TRBJ1-1; the D is unclear. The receptor's source is a man aged 40-49 years. Sequencing was performed on peripheral blood mononuclear cells (PBMCs). This CDR3 reads CASSQGSKNTEAFF. The CDR3 DNA reads TGTGCCAGCAGCCAGGGGAGTAAGAACACTGAAGCTTTCTTT.